One T cell receptor beta chain is described in this entry. The data are from a study of blood T cell repertoires in COVID-19. In the study overall: Some COVID-19 samples were acute and others convalescent; all came from the United States, Italy and Spain. PBMCs, B-cell-depleted T cells, or T cells provided the cDNA or gDNA that made up the material.

Donors in Cohort 3 counted as recovered after two negative PCRs, clearance, or symptom resolution. In the authors' methods: Estimation of nucleated cell counts was performed using reference gene primer amplification. Data came from immunoSEQ multiplex PCR; TCRdb stores just in-frame clones and leaves some out. Clonal size and the V and J genes are those of that table, whereas D and trimming came from the DNA. Of approximately 180,000 clones in the sample, around 84% were seen once. The receptor was isolated from a man in his forties or fifties who had recovered from COVID-19. The sequenced material came from PBMCs or T cells enriched from blood (not recorded which).

CDR3 sequence (DNA): TGTGCCAGCAGCTTAGATAGACAGGGGGCGTATTCTGAAGCTTTCTTT. Translating gives CASSLDRQGAYSEAFF. The chain couples TRBV7-8 to TRBJ1-1, with 10 positions matching TRBD1. With 1 base clipped from V and 6 bases from J, the junction kept 8 bases outside the gene matches. CDR1 and CDR2 (germline): SGHVS, FQNEAQ. The CDR3 has 16 amino acids.